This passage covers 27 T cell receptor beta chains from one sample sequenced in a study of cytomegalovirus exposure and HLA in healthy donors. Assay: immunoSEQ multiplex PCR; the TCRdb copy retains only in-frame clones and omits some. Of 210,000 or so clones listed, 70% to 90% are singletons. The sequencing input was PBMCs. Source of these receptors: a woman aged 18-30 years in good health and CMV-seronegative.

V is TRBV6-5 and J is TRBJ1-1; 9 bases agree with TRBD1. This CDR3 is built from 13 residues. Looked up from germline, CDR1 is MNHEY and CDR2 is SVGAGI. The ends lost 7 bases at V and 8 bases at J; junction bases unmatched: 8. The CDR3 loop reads CASTKRTGAEAFF. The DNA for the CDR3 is TGTGCCAGCACCAAGAGGACAGGGGCCGAAGCTTTCTTT.

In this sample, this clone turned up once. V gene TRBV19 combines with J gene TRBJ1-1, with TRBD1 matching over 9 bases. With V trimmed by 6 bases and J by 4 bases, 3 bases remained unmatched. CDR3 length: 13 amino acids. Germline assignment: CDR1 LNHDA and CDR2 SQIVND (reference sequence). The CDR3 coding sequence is TGTGCCAGTAGCCTGACAGGGGGCACTGAAGCTTTCTTT. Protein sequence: CASSLTGGTEAFF.

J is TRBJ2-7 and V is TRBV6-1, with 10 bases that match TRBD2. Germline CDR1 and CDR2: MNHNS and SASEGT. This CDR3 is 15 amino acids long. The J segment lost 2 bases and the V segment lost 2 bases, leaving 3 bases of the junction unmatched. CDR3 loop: CASSESLAGAYEQYF. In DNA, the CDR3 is TGTGCCAGCAGTGAAAGTCTAGCGGGGGCCTACGAGCAGTACTTC.

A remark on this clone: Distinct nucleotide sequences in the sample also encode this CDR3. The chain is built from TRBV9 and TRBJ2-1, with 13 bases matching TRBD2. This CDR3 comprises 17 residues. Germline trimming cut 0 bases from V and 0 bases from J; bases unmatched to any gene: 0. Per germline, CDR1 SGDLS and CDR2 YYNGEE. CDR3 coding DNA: TGTGCCAGCAGCGTAGGGACTAGCGGGAGCTCCTACAATGAGCAGTTCTTC. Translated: CASSVGTSGSSYNEQFF.

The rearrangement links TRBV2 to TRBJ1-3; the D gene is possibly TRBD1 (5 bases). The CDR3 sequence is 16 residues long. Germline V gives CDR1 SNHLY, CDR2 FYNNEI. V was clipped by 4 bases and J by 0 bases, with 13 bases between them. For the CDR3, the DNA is TGTGCCAGCAGTGGGGGCGCAGGTAACTCTGGAAACACCATATATTTT. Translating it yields CASSGGAGNSGNTIYF.

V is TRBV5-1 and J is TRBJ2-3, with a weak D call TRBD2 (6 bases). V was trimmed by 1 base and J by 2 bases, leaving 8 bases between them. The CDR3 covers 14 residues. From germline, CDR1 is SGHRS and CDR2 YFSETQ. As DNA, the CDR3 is TGCGCCAGCAGCTTGTTAGCGGCCACAGATACGCAGTATTTT. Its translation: CASSLLAATDTQYF.

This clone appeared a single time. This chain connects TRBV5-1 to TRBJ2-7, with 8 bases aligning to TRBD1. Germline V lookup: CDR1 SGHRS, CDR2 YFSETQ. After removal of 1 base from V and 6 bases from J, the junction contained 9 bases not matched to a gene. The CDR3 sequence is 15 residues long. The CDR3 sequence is CASSLRSDRVVEQYF. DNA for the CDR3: TGCGCCAGCAGCTTGCGATCGGACAGGGTAGTCGAGCAGTACTTC.

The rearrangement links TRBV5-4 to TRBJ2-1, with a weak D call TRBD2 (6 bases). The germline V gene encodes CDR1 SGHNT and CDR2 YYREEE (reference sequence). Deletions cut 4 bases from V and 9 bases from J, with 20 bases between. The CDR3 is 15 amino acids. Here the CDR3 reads CASSPELAPKGEQFF. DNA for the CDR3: TGTGCCAGCAGCCCGGAACTAGCCCCAAAGGGTGAGCAGTTCTTC.

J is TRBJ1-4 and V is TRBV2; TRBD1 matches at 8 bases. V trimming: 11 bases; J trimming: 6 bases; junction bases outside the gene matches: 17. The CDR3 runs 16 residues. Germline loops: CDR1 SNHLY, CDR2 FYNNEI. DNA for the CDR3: TGTGCCGGCTACGTTCCCGGGACAGGACTGGATGAAAAACTGTTTTTT. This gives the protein CAGYVPGTGLDEKLFF.

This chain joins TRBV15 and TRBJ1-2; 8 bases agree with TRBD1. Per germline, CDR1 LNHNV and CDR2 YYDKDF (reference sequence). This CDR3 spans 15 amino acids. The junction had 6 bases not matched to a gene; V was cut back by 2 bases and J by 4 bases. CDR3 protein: CATSRPDRGLYGYTF. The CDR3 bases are TGTGCCACCAGCAGACCAGACAGGGGCCTCTATGGCTACACCTTC.

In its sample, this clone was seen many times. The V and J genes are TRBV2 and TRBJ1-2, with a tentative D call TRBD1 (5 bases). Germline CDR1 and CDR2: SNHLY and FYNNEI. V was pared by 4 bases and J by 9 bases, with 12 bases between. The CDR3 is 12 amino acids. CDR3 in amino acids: CASSGSRASYTF. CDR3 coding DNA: TGTGCCAGCAGTGGATCCAGGGCAAGCTACACCTTC.

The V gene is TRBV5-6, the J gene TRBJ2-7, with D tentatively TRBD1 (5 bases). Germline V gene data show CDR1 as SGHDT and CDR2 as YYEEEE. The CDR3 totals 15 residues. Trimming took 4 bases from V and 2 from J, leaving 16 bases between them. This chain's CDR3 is CASSADRAYPYEQYF. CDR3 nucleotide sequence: TGTGCCAGCAGCGCTGACAGAGCTTACCCCTACGAGCAGTACTTC.

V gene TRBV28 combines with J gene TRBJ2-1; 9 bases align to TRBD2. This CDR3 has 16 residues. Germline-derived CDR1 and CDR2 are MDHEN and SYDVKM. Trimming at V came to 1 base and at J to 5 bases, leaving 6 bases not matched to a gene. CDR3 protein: CASSLYAGGPHNEQFF. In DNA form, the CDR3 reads TGTGCCAGCAGTTTATACGCGGGAGGGCCCCACAATGAGCAGTTCTTC.

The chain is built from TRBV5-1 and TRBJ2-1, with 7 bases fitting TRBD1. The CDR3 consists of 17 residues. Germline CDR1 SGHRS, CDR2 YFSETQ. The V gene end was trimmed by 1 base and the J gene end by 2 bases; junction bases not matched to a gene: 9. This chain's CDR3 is CASSLFHRDRTYNEQFF. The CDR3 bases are TGCGCCAGCAGCTTGTTTCACCGGGACAGAACCTACAATGAGCAGTTCTTC.

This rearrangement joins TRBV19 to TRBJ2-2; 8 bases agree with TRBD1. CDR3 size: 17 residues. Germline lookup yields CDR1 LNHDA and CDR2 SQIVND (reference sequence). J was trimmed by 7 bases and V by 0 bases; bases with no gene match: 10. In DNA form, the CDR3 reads TGTGCCAGTAGTATAGATCGAGGCCAGGGGGCGATCGGGGAGCTGTTTTTT. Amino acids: CASSIDRGQGAIGELFF.

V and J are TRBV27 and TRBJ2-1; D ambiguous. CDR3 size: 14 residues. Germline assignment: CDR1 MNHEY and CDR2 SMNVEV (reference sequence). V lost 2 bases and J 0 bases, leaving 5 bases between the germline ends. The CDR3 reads CASSLTASYNEQFF. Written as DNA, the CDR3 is TGTGCCAGCAGTTTAACAGCCTCCTACAATGAGCAGTTCTTC.

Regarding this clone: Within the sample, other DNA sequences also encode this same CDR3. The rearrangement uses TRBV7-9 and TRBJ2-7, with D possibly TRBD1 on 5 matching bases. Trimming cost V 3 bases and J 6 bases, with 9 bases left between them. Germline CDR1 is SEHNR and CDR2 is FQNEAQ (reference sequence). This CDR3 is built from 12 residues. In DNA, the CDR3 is TGTGCCAGCAGCTTGCAGGGTAGCGAGCAGTACTTC. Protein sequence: CASSLQGSEQYF. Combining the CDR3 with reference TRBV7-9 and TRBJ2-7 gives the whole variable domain DTGVSQNPRHKITKRGQNVTFRCDPISEHNRLYWYRQTLGQGPEFLTYFQNEAQLEKSRLLSDRFSAERPKGSFSTLEIQRTEQGDSAMYLCASSLQGSEQYFGPGTRLTVT.

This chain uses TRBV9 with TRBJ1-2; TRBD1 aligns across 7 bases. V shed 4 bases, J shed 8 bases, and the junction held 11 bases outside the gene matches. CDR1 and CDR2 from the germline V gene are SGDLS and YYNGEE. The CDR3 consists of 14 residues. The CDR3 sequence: CASSPGGRVYGYTF. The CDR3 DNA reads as TGTGCCAGCAGCCCAGGGGGGCGCGTATACGGCTACACCTTC.

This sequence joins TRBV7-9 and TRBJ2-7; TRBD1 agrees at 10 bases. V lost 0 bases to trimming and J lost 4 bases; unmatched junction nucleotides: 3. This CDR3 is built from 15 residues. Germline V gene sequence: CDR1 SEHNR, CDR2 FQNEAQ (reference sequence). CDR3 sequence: CASSLAGTGVYEQYF. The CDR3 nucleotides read TGTGCCAGCAGCTTAGCCGGGACAGGGGTATACGAGCAGTACTTC.

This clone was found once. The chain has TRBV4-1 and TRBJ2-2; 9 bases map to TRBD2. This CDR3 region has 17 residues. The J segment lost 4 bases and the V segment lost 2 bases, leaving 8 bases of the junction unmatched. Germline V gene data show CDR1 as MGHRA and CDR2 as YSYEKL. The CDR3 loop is CASSQIGAGGGTGELFF. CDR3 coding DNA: TGCGCCAGCAGCCAAATAGGAGCGGGGGGCGGCACCGGGGAGCTGTTTTTT.

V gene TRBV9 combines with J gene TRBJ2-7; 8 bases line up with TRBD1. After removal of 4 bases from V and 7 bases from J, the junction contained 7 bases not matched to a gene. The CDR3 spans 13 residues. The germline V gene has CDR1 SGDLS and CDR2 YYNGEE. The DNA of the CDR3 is TGTGCCAGCAGCTCCGGGACAGGCTCTGAGCAGTACTTC. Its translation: CASSSGTGSEQYF.

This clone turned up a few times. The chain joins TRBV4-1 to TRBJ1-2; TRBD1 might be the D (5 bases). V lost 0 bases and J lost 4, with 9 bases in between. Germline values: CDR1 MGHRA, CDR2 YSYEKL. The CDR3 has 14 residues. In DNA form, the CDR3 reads TGCGCCAGCAGCCAAGAGTCGGGGGTCTATGGCTACACCTTC. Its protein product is CASSQESGVYGYTF.

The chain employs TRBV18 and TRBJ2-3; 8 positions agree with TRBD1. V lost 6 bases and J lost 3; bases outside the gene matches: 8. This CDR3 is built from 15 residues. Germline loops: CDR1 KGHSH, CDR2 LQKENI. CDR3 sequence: CASSSLGTGTDTQYF. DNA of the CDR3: TGTGCCAGCTCTTCCCTCGGGACAGGTACAGATACGCAGTATTTT.

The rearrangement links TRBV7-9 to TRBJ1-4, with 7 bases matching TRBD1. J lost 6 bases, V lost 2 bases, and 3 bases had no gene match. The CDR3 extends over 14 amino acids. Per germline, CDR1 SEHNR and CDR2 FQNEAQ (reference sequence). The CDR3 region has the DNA TGTGCCAGCAGCTTAAGGCAGGGGGATGAAAAACTGTTTTTT. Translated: CASSLRQGDEKLFF.

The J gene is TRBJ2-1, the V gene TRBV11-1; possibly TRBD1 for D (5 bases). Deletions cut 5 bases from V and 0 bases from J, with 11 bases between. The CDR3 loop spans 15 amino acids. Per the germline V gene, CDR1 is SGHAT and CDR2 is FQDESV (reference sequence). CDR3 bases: TGTGCCAGCAGCCCCTGGGGCGGCTCCTACAATGAGCAGTTCTTC. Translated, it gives CASSPWGGSYNEQFF.

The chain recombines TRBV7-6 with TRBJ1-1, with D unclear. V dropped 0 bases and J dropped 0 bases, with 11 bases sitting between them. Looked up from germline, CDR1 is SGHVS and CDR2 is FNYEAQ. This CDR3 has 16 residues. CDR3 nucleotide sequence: TGTGCCAGCAGCTTAGCCACTTCTCCCATGAACACTGAAGCTTTCTTT. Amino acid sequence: CASSLATSPMNTEAFF.

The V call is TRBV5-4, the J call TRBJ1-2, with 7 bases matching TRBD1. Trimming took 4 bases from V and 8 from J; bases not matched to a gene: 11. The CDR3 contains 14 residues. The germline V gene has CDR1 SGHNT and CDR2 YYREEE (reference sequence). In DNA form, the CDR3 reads TGTGCCAGCAGCCGACAGGGTGGATCCTACGGCTACACCTTC. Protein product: CASSRQGGSYGYTF.